This T cell receptor (beta chain) was captured by sequencing in a study of T cells after yellow fever vaccination. Across the study: Fractions low in cell number were prepared with SMART-Seq v4 Ultra Low Input. General observations from the study: Weaker overall, the secondary response nonetheless peaked faster (day 5 versus 15). The booster saw the reappearance of most primary-vaccination clones (nearly 98% CD4, almost 90% CD8).

5'RACE template switching added a universal primer site and UMIs to TCR cDNA. TCRdb redid the calling of the 5' RACE reads with MiXCR, one entry per CDR3 protein. The sample includes some 340,000 distinct CDR3 sequences, about 10% of them seen just once. A word on this clonotype: The antigen remains unidentified.

The CDR3 extends over 16 amino acids. The germline V and J ends were trimmed by 3 bases and 1 base, with 14 bases remaining between them. CDR1 SGHVS and CDR2 FQNEAQ come from the germline V gene. The TCR originated in a young man who received the YFV17D yellow fever vaccine. Sequencing was performed on CD4+ T cells sorted from PBMCs, taken 45 days after the yellow fever booster vaccination. V gene TRBV7-8 combines with J gene TRBJ2-3; TRBD1 is a possible D gene (5 bases). For the CDR3, the DNA is TGTGCCAGCAGCTTGGGCAGGGTGAAGGGCACAGATACGCAGTATTTT. Its protein product is CASSLGRVKGTDTQYF.